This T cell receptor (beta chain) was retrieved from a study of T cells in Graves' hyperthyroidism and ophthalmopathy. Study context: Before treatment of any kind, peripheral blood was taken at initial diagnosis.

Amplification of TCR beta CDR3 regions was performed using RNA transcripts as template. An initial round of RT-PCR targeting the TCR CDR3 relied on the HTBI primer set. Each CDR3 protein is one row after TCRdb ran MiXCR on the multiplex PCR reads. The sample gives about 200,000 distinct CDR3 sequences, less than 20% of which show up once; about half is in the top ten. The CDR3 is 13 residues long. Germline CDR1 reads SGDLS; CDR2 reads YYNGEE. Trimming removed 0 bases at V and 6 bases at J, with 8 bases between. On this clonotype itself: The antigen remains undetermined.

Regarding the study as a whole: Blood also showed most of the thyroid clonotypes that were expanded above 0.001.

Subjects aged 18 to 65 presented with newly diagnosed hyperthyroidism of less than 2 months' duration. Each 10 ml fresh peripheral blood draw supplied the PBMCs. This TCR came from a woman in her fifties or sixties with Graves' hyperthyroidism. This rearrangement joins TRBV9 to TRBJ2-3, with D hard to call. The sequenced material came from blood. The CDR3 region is CASSVAAHDTQYF. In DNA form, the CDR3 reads TGTGCCAGCAGCGTAGCGGCGCATGATACGCAGTATTTT.